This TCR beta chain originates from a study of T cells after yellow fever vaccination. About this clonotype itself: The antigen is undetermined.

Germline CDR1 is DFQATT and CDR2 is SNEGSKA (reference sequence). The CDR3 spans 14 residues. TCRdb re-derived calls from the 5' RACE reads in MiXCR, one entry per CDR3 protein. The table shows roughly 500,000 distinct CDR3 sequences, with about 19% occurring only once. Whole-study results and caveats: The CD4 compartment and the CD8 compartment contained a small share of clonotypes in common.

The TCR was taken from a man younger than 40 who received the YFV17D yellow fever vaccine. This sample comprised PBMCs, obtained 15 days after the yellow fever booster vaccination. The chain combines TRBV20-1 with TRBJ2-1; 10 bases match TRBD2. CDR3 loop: CSATSGRALNEQFF. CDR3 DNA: TGCAGCGCGACAAGCGGGAGGGCCCTCAATGAGCAGTTCTTC.